This T cell receptor (beta chain) appears in the sequencing data of a study of T-cell reconstitution after alpha-beta-depleted transplantation in children. Study outcomes and limitations: From newly produced T cells came most of the T-cell counts and diversity one year after transplant. Several hundred expanded graft clones reportedly gave rise to the alpha-beta T cells present about two months after transplant. Diversity of TCRbeta at day 60 was high in some patients, arising from surviving recipient T cells and thymic progenitors.

On this clonotype: The antigen is undetermined.

TCRbeta library preparation incorporated unique molecular identifiers. In TCRdb, the PCR reads were re-called with MiXCR into one record per CDR3 protein. The data show roughly 310,000 distinct CDR3 sequences, more than 20% seen once. Germline V gives CDR1 MGHRA, CDR2 YSYEKL. The CDR3 covers 15 residues. Trimming cost V 0 bases and J 6 bases; bases outside gene matches: 8. This specimen was PBMCs, mostly from graft donor cells, taken 180 days after TCRalphabeta/CD19-depleted stem cell transplant. This receptor was taken from a male patient between 10 and 17 years old who had a stem cell transplant for acute lymphoblastic leukemia, so the T cells may come from the graft donor. The chain links TRBV4-1 to TRBJ2-7; 7 nucleotides match TRBD2. CDR3 sequence: CASSQDPGRAGEQYF. The CDR3 DNA reads TGCGCCAGCAGCCAAGATCCGGGGAGGGCCGGCGAGCAGTACTTC.